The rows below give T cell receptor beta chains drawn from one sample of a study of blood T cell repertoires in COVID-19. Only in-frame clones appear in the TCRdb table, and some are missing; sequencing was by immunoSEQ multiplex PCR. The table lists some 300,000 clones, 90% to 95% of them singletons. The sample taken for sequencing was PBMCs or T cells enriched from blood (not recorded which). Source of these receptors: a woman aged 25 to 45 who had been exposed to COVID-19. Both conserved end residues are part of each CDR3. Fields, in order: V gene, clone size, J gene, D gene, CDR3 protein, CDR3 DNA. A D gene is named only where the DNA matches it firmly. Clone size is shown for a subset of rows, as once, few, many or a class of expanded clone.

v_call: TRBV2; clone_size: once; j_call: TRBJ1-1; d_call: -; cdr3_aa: CASSLATEAFF; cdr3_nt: TGTGCCAGCAGTTTGGCTACTGAAGCTTTCTTT
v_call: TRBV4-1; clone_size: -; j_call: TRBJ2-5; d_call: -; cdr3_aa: CASSRGSFQETQYF; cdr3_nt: TGCGCCAGCAGCCGCGGGTCGTTCCAAGAGACCCAGTACTTC
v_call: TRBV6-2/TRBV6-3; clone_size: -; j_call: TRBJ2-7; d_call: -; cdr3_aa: CASSYSAAGLASYEQYF; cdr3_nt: TGTGCCAGCAGTTACTCGGCAGCGGGTCTAGCCTCCTACGAGCAGTACTTC
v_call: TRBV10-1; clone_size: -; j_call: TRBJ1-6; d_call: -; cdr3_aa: CASIFRDTNSPLHF; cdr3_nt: TGCGCCAGCATTTTCCGGGACACCAATTCACCCCTCCACTTT
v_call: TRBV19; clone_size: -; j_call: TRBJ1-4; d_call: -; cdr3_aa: CASKYRGSGEKLFF; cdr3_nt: TGTGCCAGTAAATACCGAGGTTCGGGTGAAAAACTGTTTTTT
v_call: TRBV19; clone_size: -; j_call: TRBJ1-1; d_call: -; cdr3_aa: CASSRRQPPVTEAFF; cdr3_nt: TGTGCCAGTAGCCGACGACAGCCCCCCGTCACTGAAGCTTTCTTT
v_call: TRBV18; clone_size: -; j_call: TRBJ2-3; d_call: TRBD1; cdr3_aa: CASSPRDRTLYF; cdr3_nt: TGTGCCAGCTCACCTCGGGACAGGACGCTGTATTTT
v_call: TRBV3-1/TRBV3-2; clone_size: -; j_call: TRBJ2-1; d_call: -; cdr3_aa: CASSTPIRTENNEQFF; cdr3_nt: TGTGCCAGCAGCACACCTATACGAACAGAGAACAATGAGCAGTTCTTC
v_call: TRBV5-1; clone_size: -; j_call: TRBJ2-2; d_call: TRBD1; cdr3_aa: CASSLARRDRGFAGELFF; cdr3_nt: TGCGCCAGCAGCTTGGCCCGTCGTGACAGGGGTTTCGCCGGGGAGCTGTTTTTT
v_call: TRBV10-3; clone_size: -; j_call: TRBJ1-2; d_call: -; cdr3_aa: CAISERDTPSYGYTF; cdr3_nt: TGTGCCATCAGTGAGAGGGACACGCCGTCCTATGGCTACACCTTC
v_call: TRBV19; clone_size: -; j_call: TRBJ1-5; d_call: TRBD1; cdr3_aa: CASSSAGQGRGSNQPQHF; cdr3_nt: TGTGCCAGTAGTAGTGCGGGACAGGGGAGAGGAAGCAATCAGCCCCAGCATTTT
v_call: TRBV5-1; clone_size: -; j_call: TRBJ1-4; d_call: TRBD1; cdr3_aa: CASSLNPRTGGFGEKLFF; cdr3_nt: TGCGCCAGCAGCTTGAACCCCCGGACAGGAGGATTTGGTGAAAAACTGTTTTTT
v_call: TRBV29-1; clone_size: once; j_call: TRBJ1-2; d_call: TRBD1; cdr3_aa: CSAGDSFNYGYTF; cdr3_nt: TGCAGCGCTGGGGACAGTTTTAACTATGGCTACACCTTC
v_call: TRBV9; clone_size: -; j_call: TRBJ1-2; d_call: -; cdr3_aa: CASSVGRDYGYTF; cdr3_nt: TGTGCCAGCAGCGTAGGTCGGGACTATGGCTACACCTTC
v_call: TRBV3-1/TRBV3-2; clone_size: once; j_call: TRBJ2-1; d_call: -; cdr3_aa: CASSQERVLFTEFNEQFF; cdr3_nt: TGTGCCAGCAGCCAAGAGAGGGTACTATTTACCGAATTCAATGAGCAGTTCTTC
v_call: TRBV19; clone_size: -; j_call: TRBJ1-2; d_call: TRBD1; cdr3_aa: CASSAGTGLGTF; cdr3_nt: TGTGCCAGTAGTGCCGGGACAGGGCTGGGCACCTTC
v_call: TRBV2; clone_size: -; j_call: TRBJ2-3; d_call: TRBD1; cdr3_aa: CASSESLDRVGTDGTQYF; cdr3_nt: TGTGCCAGCAGTGAATCCCTAGACAGGGTAGGCACAGATGGTACGCAGTATTTT
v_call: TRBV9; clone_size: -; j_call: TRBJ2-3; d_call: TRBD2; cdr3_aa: CASSVASGGPTDTQYF; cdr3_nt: TGTGCCAGCAGCGTAGCTAGCGGGGGCCCCACAGATACGCAGTATTTT
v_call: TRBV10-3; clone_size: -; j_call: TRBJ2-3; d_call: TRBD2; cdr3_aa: CAIRRRGTSGTDTQYF; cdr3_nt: TGTGCCATCAGGCGAAGGGGGACTAGTGGTACAGATACGCAGTATTTT
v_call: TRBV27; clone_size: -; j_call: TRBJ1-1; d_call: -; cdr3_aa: CASSLLDWNTEAFF; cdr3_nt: TGTGCCAGCAGCCTACTAGACTGGAACACTGAAGCTTTCTTT
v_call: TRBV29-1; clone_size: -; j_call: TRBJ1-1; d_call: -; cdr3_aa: CSLIPLQNTEAFF; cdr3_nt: TGCAGCCTAATCCCACTTCAGAACACTGAAGCTTTCTTT
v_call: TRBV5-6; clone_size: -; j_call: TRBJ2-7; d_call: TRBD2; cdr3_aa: CASSAETSLFYEQYF; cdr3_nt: TGTGCCAGCAGCGCGGAGACTAGCTTGTTTTACGAGCAGTACTTC
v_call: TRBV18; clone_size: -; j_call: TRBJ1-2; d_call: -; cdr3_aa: CASSPGIGDGYTF; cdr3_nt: TGTGCCAGCTCCCCGGGTATCGGTGATGGCTACACCTTC
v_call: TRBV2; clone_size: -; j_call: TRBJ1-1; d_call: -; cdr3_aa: CASHGVGTEAFF; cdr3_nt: TGTGCCAGCCACGGGGTTGGGACTGAAGCTTTCTTT
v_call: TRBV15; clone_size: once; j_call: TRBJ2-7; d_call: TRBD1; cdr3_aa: CATSPDRGPFYEQYF; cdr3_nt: TGTGCCACCAGCCCTGACAGGGGGCCGTTCTACGAGCAGTACTTC
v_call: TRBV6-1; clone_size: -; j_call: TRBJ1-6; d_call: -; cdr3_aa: CASSETPHFGHYNSPLHF; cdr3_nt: TGTGCCAGCAGTGAAACGCCCCACTTCGGACATTATAATTCACCCCTCCACTTT
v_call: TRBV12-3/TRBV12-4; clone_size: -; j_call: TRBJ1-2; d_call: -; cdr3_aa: CASSDRPYGYTF; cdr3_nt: TGTGCCAGCAGCGACAGGCCCTATGGCTACACCTTC
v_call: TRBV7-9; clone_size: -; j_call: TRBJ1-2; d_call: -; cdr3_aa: CASLGGLGYTF; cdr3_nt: TGTGCCAGTTTGGGGGGGCTTGGCTACACCTTC
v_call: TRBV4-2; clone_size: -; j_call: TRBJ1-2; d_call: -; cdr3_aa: CASSQDQVVSRGYTF; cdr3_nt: TGTGCCAGCAGCCAAGATCAGGTAGTGAGTCGGGGCTACACCTTC
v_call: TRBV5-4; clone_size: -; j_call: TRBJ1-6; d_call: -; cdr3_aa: CASSLDGGQSSPLHF; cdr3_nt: TGTGCCAGCAGCTTGGACGGAGGACAGAGTTCACCCCTCCACTTT
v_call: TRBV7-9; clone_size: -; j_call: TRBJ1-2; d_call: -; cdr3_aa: CASSLAAGESYGYTF; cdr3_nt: TGTGCCAGCAGCTTAGCGGCAGGGGAAAGCTATGGCTACACCTTC
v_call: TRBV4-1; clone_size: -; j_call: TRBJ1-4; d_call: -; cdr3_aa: CASSPGPLDEKLFF; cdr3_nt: TGCGCCAGCAGCCCCGGTCCCCTGGATGAAAAACTGTTTTTT
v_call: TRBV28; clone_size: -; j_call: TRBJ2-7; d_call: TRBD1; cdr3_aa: CASSSGQGSSYEQYF; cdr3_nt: TGTGCCAGCAGTTCTGGACAGGGGAGCTCCTACGAGCAGTACTTC
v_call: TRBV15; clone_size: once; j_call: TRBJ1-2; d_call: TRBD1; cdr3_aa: CATSPRGLVYGYTF; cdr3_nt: TGTGCCACCAGCCCCAGGGGGCTGGTCTATGGCTACACCTTC
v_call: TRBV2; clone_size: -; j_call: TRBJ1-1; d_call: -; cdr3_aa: CASTTGPNTEAFF; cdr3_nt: TGTGCCAGCACGACAGGACCGAACACTGAAGCTTTCTTT
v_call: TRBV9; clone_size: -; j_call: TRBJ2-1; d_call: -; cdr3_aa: CASSVAGWRGAYNEQFF; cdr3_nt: TGTGCCAGCAGCGTAGCTGGTTGGCGGGGCGCCTACAATGAGCAGTTCTTC
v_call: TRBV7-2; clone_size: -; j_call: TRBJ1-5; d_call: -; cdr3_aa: CASSLIGGANQPQHF; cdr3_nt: TGTGCCAGCAGCTTAATTGGGGGGGCTAATCAGCCCCAGCATTTT
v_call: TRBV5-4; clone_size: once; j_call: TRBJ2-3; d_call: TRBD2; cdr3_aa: CASSWGGLAGGPSLTDTQYF; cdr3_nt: TGTGCCAGCAGCTGGGGAGGACTAGCGGGGGGCCCCTCGCTCACAGATACGCAGTATTTT
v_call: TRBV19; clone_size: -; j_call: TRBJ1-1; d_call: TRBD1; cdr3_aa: CASSRDREGLHTEAFF; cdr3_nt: TGTGCCAGTAGCCGGGACAGGGAAGGGTTGCACACTGAAGCTTTCTTT
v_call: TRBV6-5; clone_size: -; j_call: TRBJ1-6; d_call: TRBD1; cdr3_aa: CASSRQGRGSPLHF; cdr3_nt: TGTGCCAGCAGTCGACAGGGTAGGGGGTCACCCCTCCACTTT
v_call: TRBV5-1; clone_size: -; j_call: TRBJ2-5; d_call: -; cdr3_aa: CASGPDTGFSETQYF; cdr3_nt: TGCGCCAGCGGTCCCGACACGGGGTTTTCTGAGACCCAGTACTTC
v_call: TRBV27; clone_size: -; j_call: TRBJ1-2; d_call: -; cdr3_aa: CASSSARVNGYTF; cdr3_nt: TGTGCCAGCAGTTCGGCCAGGGTGAACGGCTACACCTTC
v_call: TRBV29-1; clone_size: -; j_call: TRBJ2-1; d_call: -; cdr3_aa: CSVEAPPNYNEQFF; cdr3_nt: TGCAGCGTTGAAGCCCCCCCTAACTACAATGAGCAGTTCTTC
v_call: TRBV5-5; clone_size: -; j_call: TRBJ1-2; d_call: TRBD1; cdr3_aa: CASSSGQFSRTGYGYTF; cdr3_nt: TGTGCCAGCAGCTCGGGACAGTTCTCTAGGACTGGCTATGGCTACACCTTC
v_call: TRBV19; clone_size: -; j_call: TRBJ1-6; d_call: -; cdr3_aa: CASSPGAYNSPLHF; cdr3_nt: TGTGCCAGTAGTCCGGGAGCCTATAATTCACCCCTCCACTTT
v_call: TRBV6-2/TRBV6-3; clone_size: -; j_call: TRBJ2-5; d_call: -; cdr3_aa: CASSYRGAYQETQYF; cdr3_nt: TGTGCCAGCAGTTACCGGGGGGCTTACCAAGAGACCCAGTACTTC
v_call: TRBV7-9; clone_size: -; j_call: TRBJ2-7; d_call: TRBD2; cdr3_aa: CASSSGLEGEQYF; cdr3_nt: TGTGCCAGCAGCTCGGGACTAGAGGGCGAGCAGTACTTC
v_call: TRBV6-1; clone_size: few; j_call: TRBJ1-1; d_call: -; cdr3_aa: CASSEGIRGALNTEAFF; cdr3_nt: TGTGCCAGCAGTGAAGGCATTCGGGGGGCTCTAAACACTGAAGCTTTCTTT
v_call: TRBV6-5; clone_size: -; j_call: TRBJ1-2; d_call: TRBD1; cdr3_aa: CASTEGAGVFYGYTF; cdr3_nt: TGTGCCAGCACCGAGGGGGCAGGGGTATTCTATGGCTACACCTTC
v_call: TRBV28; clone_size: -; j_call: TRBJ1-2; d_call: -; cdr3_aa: CASSGDTNYGYTF; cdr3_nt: TGTGCCAGCAGTGGGGACACTAACTATGGCTACACCTTC
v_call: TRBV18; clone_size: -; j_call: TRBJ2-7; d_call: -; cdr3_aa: CASSPKGQGTYEQYF; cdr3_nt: TGTGCCAGCTCACCAAAGGGGCAGGGCACCTACGAGCAGTACTTC
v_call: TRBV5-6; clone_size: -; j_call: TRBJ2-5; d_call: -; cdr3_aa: CASSIQGGKQTQYF; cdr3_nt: TGTGCCAGCAGCATACAGGGGGGGAAGCAGACCCAGTACTTC
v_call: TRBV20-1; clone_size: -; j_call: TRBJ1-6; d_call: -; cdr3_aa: CSASVGRRSPLHF; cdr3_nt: TGCAGTGCTAGTGTAGGGAGGAGATCACCCCTCCACTTT